These 6 T cell receptor beta chains were all obtained from the same sample, sequenced in a study of blood T cell repertoires in COVID-19. Measured with immunoSEQ multiplex PCR; TCRdb has only the in-frame clones, and not every one. Here the sample spans 250,000 or so clones, roughly four fifths being singletons. Material for sequencing was peripheral blood. These TCRs come from a man aged 25-45 years who had recovered from COVID-19.

V is TRBV2 and J is TRBJ2-7; a weak D match, TRBD2 (5 bases). Germline loops: CDR1 SNHLY, CDR2 FYNNEI. The CDR3 covers 13 residues. V shed 7 bases and J shed 1 base, with 11 bases lying between them. CDR3 sequence: CASNREWSYEQYV. CDR3 DNA sequence: TGTGCCAGCAATAGGGAGTGGTCCTACGAGCAGTACGTC.

The gene calls are TRBV6-6 and TRBJ2-2, with TRBD2 as a possible D gene (5 bases). The germline CDR1 and CDR2 sequences are MNHNY and SVGAGI (reference sequence). The CDR3 is made up of 16 amino acids. Trimming took 3 bases from V and 0 from J, leaving 11 bases between them. The DNA of the CDR3 is TGTGCCAGCAGTTATCTCGGGGTCTCGAACACCGGGGAGCTGTTTTTT. Its protein product is CASSYLGVSNTGELFF.

V and J are TRBV5-4 and TRBJ1-1; possible D gene TRBD1, 6 bases. Trimming took 1 base from V and 3 from J, leaving 16 bases between them. Germline values: CDR1 SGHNT, CDR2 YYREEE (reference sequence). The CDR3 runs 16 residues. CDR3: CASSLWGTGFDTEAFF. The CDR3 DNA sequence: TGTGCCAGCAGCTTGTGGGGAACAGGGTTCGACACTGAAGCTTTCTTT.

V and J are TRBV28 and TRBJ1-2; D unresolved. Germline V gives CDR1 MDHEN, CDR2 SYDVKM. Trimming removed 5 bases at V and 7 bases at J, with 8 bases between. There are 11 residues in the CDR3. The CDR3 nucleotides are TGTGCCAGCAGTCCGAACATTGGCTACACCTTC. The encoded protein is CASSPNIGYTF.

This clone was picked up a small number of times. The gene calls are TRBV7-2 and TRBJ1-5; D possibly corresponds to TRBD1 (6 bases). This CDR3 region has 14 residues. Germline CDR1 SGHTA, CDR2 FQGNSA. V lost 5 bases, J lost 5 bases, and 13 bases lay in between. The CDR3 loop reads CASSPDRKDQPQHF. Written as DNA, the CDR3 is TGTGCCAGCAGCCCTGACAGGAAGGATCAGCCCCAGCATTTT.

The chain employs TRBV3-1 (or the pseudogene TRBV3-2) and TRBJ2-5, with 8 nucleotides matching TRBD1. The germline CDR1 and CDR2 sequences are LGHDT and YNNKEL (reference sequence). J gave up 8 bases and V 3 bases, and 8 bases lay outside the gene matches. This CDR3 has 14 amino acids. CDR3 amino acids: CASSHGQGPGTQYF. For the CDR3, the DNA is TGTGCCAGCAGCCACGGACAGGGTCCAGGAACCCAGTACTTC.